The clone carrying this T cell receptor (beta chain) was recorded a few times. Its antigen is unidentified. The data were taken from a study of T cell repertoires in cytomegalovirus infection. The overall study: Shared public TCR beta signatures pointed to both CMV infection and a matching HLA type. Findings of the study overall: Ex vivo, HLA-C-restricted CMV-specific TCR beta clonotypes prevailed over the rest of the response. Cumulative public TCR beta family frequency identified carriers of CMV plus the relevant HLA.

One entry per CDR3 protein results from TCRdb running MiXCR on the reads. The table has 350,000 to 500,000 distinct CDR3 sequences, about 33% seen once. V was cut by 8 bases and J by 5 bases, with 21 bases left in between. Germline V CDR1 and CDR2: LNHDA, SQIVND (reference sequence). The CDR3 consists of 15 residues. Sequenced sample: PBMCs. The rearrangement uses TRBV19 and TRBJ2-5; maybe TRBD1 (6 bases). This clonotype was sampled from a human donor in good health (CMV status not recorded). Some clones in this sample may be carry-over from other donors' samples. This CDR3 reads CASSTAGTGWETQYF. The CDR3 bases are TGTGCCAGTTCGACCGCCGGTACAGGGTGGGAGACCCAGTACTTC.